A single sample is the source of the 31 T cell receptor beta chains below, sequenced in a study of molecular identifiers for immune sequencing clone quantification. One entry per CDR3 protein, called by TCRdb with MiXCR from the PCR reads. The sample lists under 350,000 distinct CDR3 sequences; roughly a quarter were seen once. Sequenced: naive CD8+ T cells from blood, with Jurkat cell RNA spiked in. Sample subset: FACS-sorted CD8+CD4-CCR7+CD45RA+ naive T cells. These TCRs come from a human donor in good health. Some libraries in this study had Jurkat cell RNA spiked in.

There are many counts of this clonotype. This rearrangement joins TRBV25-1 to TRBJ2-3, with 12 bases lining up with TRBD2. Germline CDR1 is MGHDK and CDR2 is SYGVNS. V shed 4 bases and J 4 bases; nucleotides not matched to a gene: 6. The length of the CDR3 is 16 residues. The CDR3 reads CASSVGLAGPADTQYF. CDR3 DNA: TGTGCCAGCAGTGTCGGACTAGCGGGACCCGCAGATACGCAGTATTTT. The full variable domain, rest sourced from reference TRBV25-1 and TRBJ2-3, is EADIYQTPRYLVIGTGKKITLECSQTMGHDKMYWYQQDPGMELHLIHYSYGVNSTEKGDLSSESTVSRIRTEHFPLTLESARPSHTSQYLCASSVGLAGPADTQYFGPGTRLTVL.

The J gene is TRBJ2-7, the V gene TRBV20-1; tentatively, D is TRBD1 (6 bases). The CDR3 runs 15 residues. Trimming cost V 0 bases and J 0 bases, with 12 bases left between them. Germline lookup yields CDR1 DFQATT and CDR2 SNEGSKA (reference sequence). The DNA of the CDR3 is TGCAGTGCTAGAGAGATCGGGGACAACTCCTACGAGCAGTACTTC. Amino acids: CSAREIGDNSYEQYF.

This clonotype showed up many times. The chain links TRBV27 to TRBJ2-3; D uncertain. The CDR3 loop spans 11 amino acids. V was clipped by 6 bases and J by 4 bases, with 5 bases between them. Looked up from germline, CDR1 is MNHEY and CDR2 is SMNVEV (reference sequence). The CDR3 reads CASRVSDTQYF. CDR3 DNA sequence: TGTGCCAGCAGGGTGTCAGATACGCAGTATTTT.

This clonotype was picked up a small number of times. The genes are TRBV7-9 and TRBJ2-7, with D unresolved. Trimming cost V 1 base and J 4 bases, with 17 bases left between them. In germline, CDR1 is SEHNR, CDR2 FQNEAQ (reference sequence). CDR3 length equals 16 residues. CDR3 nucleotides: TGTGCCAGCAGCTTAGAAGGGCTAGACCCCGGGTACGAGCAGTACTTC. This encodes CASSLEGLDPGYEQYF.

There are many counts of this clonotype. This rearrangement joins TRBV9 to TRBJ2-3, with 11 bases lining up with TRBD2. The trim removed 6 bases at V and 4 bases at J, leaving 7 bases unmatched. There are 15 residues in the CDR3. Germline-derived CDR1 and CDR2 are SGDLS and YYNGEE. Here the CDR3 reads CASNIAGGQSDTQYF. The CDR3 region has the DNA TGTGCCAGCAACATAGCGGGGGGGCAATCAGATACGCAGTATTTT.

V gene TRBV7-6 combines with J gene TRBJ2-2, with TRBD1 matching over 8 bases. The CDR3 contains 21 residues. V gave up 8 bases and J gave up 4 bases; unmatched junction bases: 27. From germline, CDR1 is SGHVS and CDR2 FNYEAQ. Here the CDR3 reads CASCTGQAWAGRNLFTGELFF. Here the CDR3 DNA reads TGTGCCAGCTGCACGGGACAGGCGTGGGCAGGAAGAAATCTATTCACCGGGGAGCTGTTTTTT.

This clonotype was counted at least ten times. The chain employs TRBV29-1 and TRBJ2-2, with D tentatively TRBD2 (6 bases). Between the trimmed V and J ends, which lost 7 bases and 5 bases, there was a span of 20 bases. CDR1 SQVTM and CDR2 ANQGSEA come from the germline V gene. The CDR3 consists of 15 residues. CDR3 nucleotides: TGCAGCGCCACCGGGAGTGGGCAGGTTACCGGGGAGCTGTTTTTT. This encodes CSATGSGQVTGELFF.

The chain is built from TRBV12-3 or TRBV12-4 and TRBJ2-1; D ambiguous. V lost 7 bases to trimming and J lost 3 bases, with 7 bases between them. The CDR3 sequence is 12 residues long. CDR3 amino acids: CASTLNYNEQFF. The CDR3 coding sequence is TGTGCCAGCACCCTGAACTACAATGAGCAGTTCTTC.

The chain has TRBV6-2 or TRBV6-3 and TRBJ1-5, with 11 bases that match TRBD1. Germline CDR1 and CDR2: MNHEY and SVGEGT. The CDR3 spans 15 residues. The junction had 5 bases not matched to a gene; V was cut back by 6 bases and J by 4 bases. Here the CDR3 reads CASRGTGGRNQPQHF. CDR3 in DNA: TGTGCCAGCAGAGGGACAGGGGGTCGAAATCAGCCCCAGCATTTT.

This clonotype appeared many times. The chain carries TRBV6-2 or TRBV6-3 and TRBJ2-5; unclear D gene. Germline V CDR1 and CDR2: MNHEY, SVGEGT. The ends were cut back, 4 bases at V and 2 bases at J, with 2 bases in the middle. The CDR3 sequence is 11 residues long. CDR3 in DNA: TGTGCCAGCAGTTCGCAAGAGACCCAGTACTTC. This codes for CASSSQETQYF.

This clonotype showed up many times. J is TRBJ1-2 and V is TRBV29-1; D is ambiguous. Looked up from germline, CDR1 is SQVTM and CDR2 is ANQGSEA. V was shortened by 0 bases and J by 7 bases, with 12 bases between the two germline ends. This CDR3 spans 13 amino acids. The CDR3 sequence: CSVEDFPALGYTF. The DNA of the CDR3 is TGCAGCGTTGAAGATTTCCCGGCCCTTGGCTACACCTTC.

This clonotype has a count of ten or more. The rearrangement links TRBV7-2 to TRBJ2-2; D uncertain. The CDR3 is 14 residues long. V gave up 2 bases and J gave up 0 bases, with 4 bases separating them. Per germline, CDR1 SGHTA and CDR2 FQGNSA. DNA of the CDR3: TGTGCCAGCAGCTTAATCGCGAACACCGGGGAGCTGTTTTTT. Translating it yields CASSLIANTGELFF.

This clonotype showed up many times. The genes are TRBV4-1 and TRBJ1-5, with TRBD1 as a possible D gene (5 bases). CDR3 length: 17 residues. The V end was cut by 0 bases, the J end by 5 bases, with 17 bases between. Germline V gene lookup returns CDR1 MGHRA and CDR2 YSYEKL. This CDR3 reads CASSQDRLADTHQPQHF. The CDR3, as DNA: TGCGCCAGCAGCCAAGATCGCCTGGCGGACACACATCAGCCCCAGCATTTT.

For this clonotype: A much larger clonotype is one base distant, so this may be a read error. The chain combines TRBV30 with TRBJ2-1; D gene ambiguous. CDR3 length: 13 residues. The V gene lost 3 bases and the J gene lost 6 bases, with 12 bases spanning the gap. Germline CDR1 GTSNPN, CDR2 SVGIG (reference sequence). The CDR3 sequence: CAWRENLCNEQFF. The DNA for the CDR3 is TGTGCCTGGAGGGAGAATCTCTGCAATGAGCAGTTCTTC.

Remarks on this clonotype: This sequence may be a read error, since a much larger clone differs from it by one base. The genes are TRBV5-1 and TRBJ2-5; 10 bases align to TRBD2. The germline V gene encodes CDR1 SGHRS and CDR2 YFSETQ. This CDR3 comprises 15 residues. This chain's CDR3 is CASSPRLAGQEPQYF. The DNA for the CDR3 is TGCGCCAGCAGCCCCCGACTAGCGGGCCAAGAGCCCCAGTACTTC. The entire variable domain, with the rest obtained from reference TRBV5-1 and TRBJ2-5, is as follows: KAGVTQTPRYLIKTRGQQVTLSCSPISGHRSVSWYQQTPGQGLQFLFEYFSETQRNKGNFPGRFSGRQFSNSRSEMNVSTLELGDSALYLCASSPRLAGQEPQYFGPGTRLLVL.

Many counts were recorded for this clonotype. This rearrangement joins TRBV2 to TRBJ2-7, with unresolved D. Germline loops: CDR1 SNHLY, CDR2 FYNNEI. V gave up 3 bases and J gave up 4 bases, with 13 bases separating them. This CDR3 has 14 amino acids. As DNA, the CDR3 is TGTGCCAGCAGTGAGTTCACTCGAGTTTACGAGCAGTACTTC. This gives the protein CASSEFTRVYEQYF.

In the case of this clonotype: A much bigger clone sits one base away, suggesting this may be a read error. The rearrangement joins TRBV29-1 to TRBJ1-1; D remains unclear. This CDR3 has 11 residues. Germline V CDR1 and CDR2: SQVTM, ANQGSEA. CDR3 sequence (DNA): TGCACCGGCATGGTGAACACTGAAGCTTTCTTT. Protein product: CTGMVNTEAFF.

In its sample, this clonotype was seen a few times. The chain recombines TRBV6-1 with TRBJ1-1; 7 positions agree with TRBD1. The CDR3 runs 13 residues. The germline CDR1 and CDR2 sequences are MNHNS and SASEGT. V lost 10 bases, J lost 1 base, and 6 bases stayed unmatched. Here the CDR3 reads CANTQGPNTEAFF. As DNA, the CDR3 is TGTGCCAACACACAGGGGCCGAACACTGAAGCTTTCTTT.

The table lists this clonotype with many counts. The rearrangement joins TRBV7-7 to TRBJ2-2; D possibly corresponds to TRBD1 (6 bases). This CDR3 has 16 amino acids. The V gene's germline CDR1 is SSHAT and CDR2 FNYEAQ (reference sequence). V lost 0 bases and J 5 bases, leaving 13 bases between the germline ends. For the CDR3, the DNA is TGTGCCAGCAGCTTAGCCCCAGGGGATAGAACCGGGGAGCTGTTTTTT. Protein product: CASSLAPGDRTGELFF. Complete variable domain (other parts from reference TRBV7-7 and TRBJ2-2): GAGVSQSPRYKVTKRGQDVTLRCDPISSHATLYWYQQALGQGPEFLTYFNYEAQPDKSGLPSDRFSAERPEGSISTLTIQRTEQRDSAMYRCASSLAPGDRTGELFFGEGSRLTVL.

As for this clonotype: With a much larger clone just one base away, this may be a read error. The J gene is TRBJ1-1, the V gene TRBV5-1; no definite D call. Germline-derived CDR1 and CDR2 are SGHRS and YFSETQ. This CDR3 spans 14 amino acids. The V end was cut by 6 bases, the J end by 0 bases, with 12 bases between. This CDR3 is CASTGIDLNTEAFF. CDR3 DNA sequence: TGCGCCAGCACCGGGATAGATTTGAACACTGAAGCTTTCTTT.

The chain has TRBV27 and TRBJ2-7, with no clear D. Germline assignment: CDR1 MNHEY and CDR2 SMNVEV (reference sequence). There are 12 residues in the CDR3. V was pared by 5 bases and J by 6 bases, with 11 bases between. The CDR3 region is CASSPGQVEQYF. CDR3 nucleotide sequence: TGTGCCAGCAGTCCCGGGCAGGTCGAGCAGTACTTC.

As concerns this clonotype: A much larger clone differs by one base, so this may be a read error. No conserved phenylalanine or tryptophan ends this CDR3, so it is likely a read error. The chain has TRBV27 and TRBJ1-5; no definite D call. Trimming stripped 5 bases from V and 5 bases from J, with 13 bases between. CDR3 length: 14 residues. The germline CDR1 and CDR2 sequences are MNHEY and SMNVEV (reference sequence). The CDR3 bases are TGTGCCAGCAGTCTACGTTCCACGGATCAGCCCCAGCATTGT. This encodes CASSLRSTDQPQHC.

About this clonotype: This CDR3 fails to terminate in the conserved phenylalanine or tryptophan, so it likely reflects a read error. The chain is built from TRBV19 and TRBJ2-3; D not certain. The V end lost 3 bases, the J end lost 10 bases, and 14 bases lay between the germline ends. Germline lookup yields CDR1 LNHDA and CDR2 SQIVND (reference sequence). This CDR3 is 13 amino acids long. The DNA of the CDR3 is TGTGCCAGTAGTATGTCCGGGCGGAGTCCGCAGTATTCT. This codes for CASSMSGRSPQYS.

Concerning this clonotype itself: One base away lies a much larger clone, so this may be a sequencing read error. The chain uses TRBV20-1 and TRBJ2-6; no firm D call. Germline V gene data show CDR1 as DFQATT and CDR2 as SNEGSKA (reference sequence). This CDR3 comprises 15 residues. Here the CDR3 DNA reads TGCAGTGCTAGAGATGGCAACTCTGTGGCCAACGTCCTGACTTTC. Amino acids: CSARDGNSVANVLTF.

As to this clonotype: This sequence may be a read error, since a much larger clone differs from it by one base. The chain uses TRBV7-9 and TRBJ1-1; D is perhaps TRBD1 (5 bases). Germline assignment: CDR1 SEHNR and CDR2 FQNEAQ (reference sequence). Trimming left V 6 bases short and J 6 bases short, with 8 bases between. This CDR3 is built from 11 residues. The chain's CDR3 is CASRRGAEAFF. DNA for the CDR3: TGTGCCAGCAGGCGGGGGGCTGAAGCTTTCTTT.

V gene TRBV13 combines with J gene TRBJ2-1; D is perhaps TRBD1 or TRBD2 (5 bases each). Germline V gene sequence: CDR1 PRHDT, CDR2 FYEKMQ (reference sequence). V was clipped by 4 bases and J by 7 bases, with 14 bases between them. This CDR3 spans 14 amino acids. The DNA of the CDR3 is TGTGCCAGCAGCTCAGTAATTGGGGGAAATGAGCAGTTCTTC. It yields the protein CASSSVIGGNEQFF.

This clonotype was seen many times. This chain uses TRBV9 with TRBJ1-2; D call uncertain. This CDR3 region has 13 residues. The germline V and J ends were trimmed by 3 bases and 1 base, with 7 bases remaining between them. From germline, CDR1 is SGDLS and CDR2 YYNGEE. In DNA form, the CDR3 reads TGTGCCAGCAGCGCGGACGGTAACTATGGCTACACCTTC. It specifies CASSADGNYGYTF.

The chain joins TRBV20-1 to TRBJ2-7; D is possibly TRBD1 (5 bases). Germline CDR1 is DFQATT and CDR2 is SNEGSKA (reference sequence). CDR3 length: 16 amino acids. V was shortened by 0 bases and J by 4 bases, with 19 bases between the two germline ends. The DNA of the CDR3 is TGCAGTGCTAGAGATTCCGGGCAGGGTAGGTTATACGAGCAGTACTTC. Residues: CSARDSGQGRLYEQYF.

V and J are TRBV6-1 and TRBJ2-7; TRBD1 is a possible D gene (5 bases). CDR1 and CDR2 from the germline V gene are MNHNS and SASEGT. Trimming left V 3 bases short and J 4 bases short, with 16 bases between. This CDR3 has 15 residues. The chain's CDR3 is CASSDRWTNGYEQYF. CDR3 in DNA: TGTGCCAGCAGTGACCGGTGGACAAACGGGTACGAGCAGTACTTC.

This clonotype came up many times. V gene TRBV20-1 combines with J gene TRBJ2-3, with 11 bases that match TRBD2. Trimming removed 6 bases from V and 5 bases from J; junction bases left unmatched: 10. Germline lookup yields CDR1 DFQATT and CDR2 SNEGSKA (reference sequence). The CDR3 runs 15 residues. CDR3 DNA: TGCAGTGCGATTGGTAGCGGGAGGGCCAGAGATACGCAGTATTTT. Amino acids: CSAIGSGRARDTQYF.

The CDR3 loop is CSARHPGQGGETQYF. The CDR3 bases are TGCAGTGCTAGGCACCCGGGACAGGGGGGAGAGACCCAGTACTTC. The chain carries TRBV20-1 and TRBJ2-5; 11 bases fit TRBD1. Per germline, CDR1 DFQATT and CDR2 SNEGSKA (reference sequence). J was trimmed by 4 bases and V by 3 bases; bases with no gene match: 7. The CDR3 runs 15 residues.